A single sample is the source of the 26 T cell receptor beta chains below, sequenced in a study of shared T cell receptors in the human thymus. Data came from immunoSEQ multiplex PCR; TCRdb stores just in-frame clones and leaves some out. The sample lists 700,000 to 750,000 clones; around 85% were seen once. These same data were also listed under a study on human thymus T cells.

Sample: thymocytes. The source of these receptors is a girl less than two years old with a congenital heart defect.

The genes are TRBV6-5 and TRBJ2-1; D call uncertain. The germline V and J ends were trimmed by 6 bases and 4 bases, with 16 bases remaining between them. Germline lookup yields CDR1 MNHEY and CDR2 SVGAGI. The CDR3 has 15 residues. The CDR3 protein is CASSRARATYNEQFF. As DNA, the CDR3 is TGTGCCAGCAGCCGTGCCCGTGCGACTTACAATGAGCAGTTCTTC.

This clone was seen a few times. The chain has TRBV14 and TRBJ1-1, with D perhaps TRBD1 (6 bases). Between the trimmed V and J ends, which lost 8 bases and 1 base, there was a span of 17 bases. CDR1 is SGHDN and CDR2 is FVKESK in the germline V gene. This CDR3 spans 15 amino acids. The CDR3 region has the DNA TGTGCCAGCGGCTACTACACAGGGAGGAACACTGAAGCTTTCTTT. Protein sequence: CASGYYTGRNTEAFF.

The CDR3 DNA sequence: TGCGCCAGCAGCCAAGATTGGAGGGTTTGGCAGCCCCAGCATTTT. Translated: CASSQDWRVWQPQHF. The V call is TRBV4-3, the J call TRBJ1-5; the D is unclear. Germline assignment: CDR1 LGHNA and CDR2 YSLEER. There are 15 residues in the CDR3. V was shortened by 0 bases and J by 7 bases, with 13 bases between the two germline ends.

CDR3 in amino acids: CASSLPRRGETQYF. CDR3 nucleotides: TGCGCCAGCAGCTTGCCTCGGAGGGGCGAGACCCAGTACTTC. V usage is TRBV5-1 and J usage is TRBJ2-5; D possibly corresponds to TRBD2 (6 bases). Deletions cut 1 base from V and 5 bases from J, with 12 bases between. Germline assignment: CDR1 SGHRS and CDR2 YFSETQ. This CDR3 region has 14 residues.

CDR3 nucleotides: TGTGCCAGCAGCTTTGACAGGGGTTATACCTATGGCTACACCTTC. Translating it yields CASSFDRGYTYGYTF. The V gene is TRBV11-2, the J gene TRBJ1-2; 8 nucleotides align to TRBD1. The CDR3 has 15 residues. CDR1 and CDR2 (germline): SGHAT, FQNNGV. V was pared by 3 bases and J by 4 bases, with 7 bases of the junction left unmatched.

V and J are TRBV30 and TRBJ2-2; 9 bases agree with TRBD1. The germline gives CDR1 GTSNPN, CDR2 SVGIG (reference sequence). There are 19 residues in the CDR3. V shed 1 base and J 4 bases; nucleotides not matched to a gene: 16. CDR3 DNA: TGTGCCTGGAGTGGGACTTCTTACAGGGGGCGTATCGGCACCGGGGAGCTGTTTTTT. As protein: CAWSGTSYRGRIGTGELFF.

In DNA form, the CDR3 reads TGTGCCAGCAGCCCGAGCAGGGCGAACACTGAAGCTTTCTTT. Amino acid sequence: CASSPSRANTEAFF. The chain combines TRBV7-6 with TRBJ1-1; possible D gene TRBD1, 5 bases. The germline gives CDR1 SGHVS, CDR2 FNYEAQ. Trimming left V 5 bases short and J 1 base short, with 11 bases between. The CDR3 is 14 amino acids.

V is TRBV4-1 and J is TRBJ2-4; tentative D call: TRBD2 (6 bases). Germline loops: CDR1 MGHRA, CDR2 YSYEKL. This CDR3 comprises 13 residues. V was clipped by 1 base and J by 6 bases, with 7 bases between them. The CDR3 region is CASSQVGGNIQYF. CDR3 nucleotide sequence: TGCGCCAGCAGCCAAGTCGGGGGAAACATTCAGTACTTC.

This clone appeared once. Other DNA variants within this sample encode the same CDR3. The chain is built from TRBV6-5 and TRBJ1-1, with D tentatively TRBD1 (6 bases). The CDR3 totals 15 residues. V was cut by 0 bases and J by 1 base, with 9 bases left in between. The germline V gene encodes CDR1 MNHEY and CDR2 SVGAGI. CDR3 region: CASSYSGAGNTEAFF. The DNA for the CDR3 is TGTGCCAGCAGTTACTCGGGGGCAGGGAACACTGAAGCTTTCTTT.

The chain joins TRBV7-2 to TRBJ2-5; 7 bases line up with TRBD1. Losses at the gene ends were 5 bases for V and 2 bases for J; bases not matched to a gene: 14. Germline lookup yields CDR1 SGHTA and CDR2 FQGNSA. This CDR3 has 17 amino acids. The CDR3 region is CASSLQRPGQLQETQYF. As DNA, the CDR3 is TGTGCCAGCAGCCTACAAAGACCGGGACAGCTACAAGAGACCCAGTACTTC.

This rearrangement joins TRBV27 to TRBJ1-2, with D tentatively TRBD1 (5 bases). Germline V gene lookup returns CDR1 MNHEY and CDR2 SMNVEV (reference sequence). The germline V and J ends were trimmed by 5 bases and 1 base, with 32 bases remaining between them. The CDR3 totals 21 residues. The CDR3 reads CASSPFSGGGWLIRHNYGYTF. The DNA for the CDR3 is TGTGCCAGCAGTCCATTCTCCGGGGGGGGTTGGCTTATACGACATAACTATGGCTACACCTTC.

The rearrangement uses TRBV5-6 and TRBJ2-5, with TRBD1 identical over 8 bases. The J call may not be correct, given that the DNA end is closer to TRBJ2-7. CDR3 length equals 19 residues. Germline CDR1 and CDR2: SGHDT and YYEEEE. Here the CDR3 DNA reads TGTGCCAGCAGCCCCCCCCTAAGGACAGGGCCACTAGTACCCTACGAGCAGTACTTC. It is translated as CASSPPLRTGPLVPYEQYF.

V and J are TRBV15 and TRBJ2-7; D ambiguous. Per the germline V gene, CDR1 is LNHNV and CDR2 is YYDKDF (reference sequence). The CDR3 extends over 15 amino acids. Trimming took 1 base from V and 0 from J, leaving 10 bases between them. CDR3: CATSRGHGYSYEQYF. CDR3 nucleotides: TGTGCCACCAGCAGAGGACACGGATACTCCTACGAGCAGTACTTC.

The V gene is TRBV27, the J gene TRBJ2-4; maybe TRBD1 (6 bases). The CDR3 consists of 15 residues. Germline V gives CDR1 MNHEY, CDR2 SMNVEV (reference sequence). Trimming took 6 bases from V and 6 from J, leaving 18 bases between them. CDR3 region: CASSATDREVNIQYF. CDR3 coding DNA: TGTGCCAGCAGCGCTACGGACAGAGAAGTAAACATTCAGTACTTC.

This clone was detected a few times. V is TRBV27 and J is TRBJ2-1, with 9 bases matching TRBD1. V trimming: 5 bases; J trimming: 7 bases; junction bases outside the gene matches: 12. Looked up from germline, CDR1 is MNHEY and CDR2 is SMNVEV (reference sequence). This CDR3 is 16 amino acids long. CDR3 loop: CASSLYSPGQGNEQFF. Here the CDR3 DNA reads TGTGCCAGCAGTCTCTACTCCCCGGGACAGGGAAATGAGCAGTTCTTC.

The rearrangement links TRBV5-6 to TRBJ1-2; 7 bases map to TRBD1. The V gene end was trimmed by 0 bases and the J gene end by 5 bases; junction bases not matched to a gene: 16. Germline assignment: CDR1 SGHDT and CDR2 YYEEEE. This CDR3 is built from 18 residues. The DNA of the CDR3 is TGTGCCAGCAGCTTGGCCGAGACAGGGACCATCCTCAGTTATGGCTACACCTTC. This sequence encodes CASSLAETGTILSYGYTF.

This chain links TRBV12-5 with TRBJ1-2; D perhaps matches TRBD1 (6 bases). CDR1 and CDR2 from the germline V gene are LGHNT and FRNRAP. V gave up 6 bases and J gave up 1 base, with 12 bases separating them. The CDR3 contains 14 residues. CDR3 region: CASGPTDSNYGYTF. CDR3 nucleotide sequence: TGTGCTAGTGGGCCGACGGACAGTAACTATGGCTACACCTTC. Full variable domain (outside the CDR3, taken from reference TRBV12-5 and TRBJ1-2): DARVTQTPRHKVTEMGQEVTMRCQPILGHNTVFWYRQTMMQGLELLAYFRNRAPLDDSGMPKDRFSAEMPDATLATLKIQPSEPRDSAVYFCASGPTDSNYGYTFGSGTRLTVV.

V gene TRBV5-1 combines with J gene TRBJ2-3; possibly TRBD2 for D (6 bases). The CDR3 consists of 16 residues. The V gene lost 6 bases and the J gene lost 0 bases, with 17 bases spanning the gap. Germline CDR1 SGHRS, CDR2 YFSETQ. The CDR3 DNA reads TGCGCCAGCACCGCCTCGGGGGTAGGGAGCACAGATACGCAGTATTTT. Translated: CASTASGVGSTDTQYF.

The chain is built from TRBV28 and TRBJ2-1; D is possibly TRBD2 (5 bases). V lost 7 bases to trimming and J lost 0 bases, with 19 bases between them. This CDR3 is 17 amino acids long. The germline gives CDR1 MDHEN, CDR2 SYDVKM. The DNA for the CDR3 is TGTGCCAGCATTCGAATGGGAGCAACGAGCTCCTACAATGAGCAGTTCTTC. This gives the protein CASIRMGATSSYNEQFF. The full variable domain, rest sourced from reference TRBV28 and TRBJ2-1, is DVKVTQSSRYLVKRTGEKVFLECVQDMDHENMFWYRQDPGLGLRLIYFSYDVKMKEKGDIPEGYSVSREKKERFSLILESASTNQTSMYLCASIRMGATSSYNEQFFGPGTRLTVL.

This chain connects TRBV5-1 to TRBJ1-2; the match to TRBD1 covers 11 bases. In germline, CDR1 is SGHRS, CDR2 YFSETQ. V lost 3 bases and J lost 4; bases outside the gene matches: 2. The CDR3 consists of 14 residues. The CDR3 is CASSWTGGIYGYTF. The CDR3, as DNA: TGCGCCAGCAGCTGGACAGGGGGCATCTATGGCTACACCTTC. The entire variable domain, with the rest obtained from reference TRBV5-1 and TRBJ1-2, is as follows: KAGVTQTPRYLIKTRGQQVTLSCSPISGHRSVSWYQQTPGQGLQFLFEYFSETQRNKGNFPGRFSGRQFSNSRSEMNVSTLELGDSALYLCASSWTGGIYGYTFGSGTRLTVV.

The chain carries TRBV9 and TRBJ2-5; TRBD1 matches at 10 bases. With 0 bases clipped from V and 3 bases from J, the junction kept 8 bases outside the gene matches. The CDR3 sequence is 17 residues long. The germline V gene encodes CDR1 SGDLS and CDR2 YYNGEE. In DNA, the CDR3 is TGTGCCAGCAGCGTAGCTCGGACAGGGGGAAAGGAAGAGACCCAGTACTTC. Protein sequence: CASSVARTGGKEETQYF.

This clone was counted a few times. CDR3 residues: CAASSRLQETQYF. The CDR3 DNA reads TGTGCCGCCTCTAGCCGTCTCCAAGAGACCCAGTACTTC. This chain joins TRBV5-4 and TRBJ2-5; the D gene is possibly TRBD2 (5 bases). The CDR3 extends over 13 amino acids. Trimming shortened V by 10 bases and J by 1 base, and 14 bases separated the two germline ends. Germline assignment: CDR1 SGHNT and CDR2 YYREEE (reference sequence). The whole variable domain, remainder taken from reference TRBV5-4 and TRBJ2-5, is ETGVTQSPTHLIKTRGQQVTLRCSSQSGHNTVSWYQQALGQGPQFIFQYYREEENGRGNFPPRFSGLQFPNYSSELNVNALELDDSALYLCAASSRLQETQYFGPGTRLLVL.

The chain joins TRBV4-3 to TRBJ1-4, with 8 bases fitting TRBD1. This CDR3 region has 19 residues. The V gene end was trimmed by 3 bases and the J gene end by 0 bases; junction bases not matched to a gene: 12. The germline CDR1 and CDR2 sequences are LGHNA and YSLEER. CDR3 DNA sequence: TGCGCCAGCAGCCAGGCCGGACAGGGAGAAAGGGCAACTAATGAAAAACTGTTTTTT. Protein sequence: CASSQAGQGERATNEKLFF.

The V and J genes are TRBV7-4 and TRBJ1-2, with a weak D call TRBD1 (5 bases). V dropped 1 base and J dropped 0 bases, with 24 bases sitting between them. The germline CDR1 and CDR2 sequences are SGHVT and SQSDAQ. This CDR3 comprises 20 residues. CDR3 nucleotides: TGTGCCAGCAGCTTAGAGGCGGCGGGGGGTGTCCAGGGACCTAACTATGGCTACACCTTC. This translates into CASSLEAAGGVQGPNYGYTF. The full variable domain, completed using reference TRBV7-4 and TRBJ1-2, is GAGVSQSPRYKVAKRGRDVALRCDSISGHVTLYWYRQTLGQGSEVLTYSQSDAQRDKSGRPSGRFSAERPERSVSTLKIQRTEQGDSAVYLCASSLEAAGGVQGPNYGYTFGSGTRLTVV.

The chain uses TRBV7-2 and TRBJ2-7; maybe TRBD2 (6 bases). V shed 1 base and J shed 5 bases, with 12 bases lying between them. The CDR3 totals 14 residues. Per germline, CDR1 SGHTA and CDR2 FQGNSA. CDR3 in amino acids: CASSLEGGVDEQYF. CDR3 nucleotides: TGTGCCAGCAGCTTAGAAGGAGGGGTCGACGAGCAGTACTTC. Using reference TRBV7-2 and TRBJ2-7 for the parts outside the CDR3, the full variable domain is GAGVSQSPSNKVTEKGKDVELRCDPISGHTALYWYRQSLGQGLEFLIYFQGNSAPDKSGLPSDRFSAERTGGSVSTLTIQRTQQEDSAVYLCASSLEGGVDEQYFGPGTRLTVT.

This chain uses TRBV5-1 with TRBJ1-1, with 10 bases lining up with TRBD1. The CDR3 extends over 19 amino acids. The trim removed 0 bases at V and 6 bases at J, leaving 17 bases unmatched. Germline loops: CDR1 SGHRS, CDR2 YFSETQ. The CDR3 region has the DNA TGCGCCAGCAGCTTGGAGGGAGGGACAGGGGTCACGGACCGTTCTGAAGCTTTCTTT. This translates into CASSLEGGTGVTDRSEAFF.